This T cell receptor (beta chain) was sequenced in a study of T cell responses to AZD1222 COVID-19 vaccine. Across the study: Pooled in the analysis were second doses at about 4 or about 12 weeks.

TCRdb keeps only in-frame clones here, not all; method: immunoSEQ multiplex PCR. The data contain about 55,000 clones, around nine tenths of them seen just once; the ten biggest clones take up approximately 4.1%. The germline V gene has CDR1 SNHLY and CDR2 FYNNEI. V lost 7 bases to trimming and J lost 1 base, with 10 bases between them. The CDR3 totals 13 residues. About this clone itself: Its antigen is not known.

Broader study findings: Spike-specific TCR breadth and depth were elevated following two AZD1222 doses. Females outnumbered males among donors, who were mostly white British; clonal diversity was possibly underestimated.

This sequence originates from an adult in good health. The sample was peripheral blood, taken on day 0 of AZD1222 vaccination. The rearrangement joins TRBV2 to TRBJ1-1; D might be TRBD1 (5 bases). CDR3 sequence: CASNIGGNTEAFF. The CDR3 nucleotides are TGTGCCAGCAACATTGGGGGGAACACTGAAGCTTTCTTT.